A single sample is the source of the 24 T cell receptor beta chains below, sequenced in a study of vaccination effects on CD4 cells after COVID-19. Which antigens these TCRs recognize remains unknown. The culture ran for around 10 days before CD4+ T cells were isolated. Method: immunoSEQ multiplex PCR; TCRdb's copy keeps in-frame clones and lacks some. The sample holds around 45,000 clones; approximately 80% are singletons and the top ten take approximately 10%. The sequences come from CD4+ T cells from PBMCs cultured without peptide, collected before COVID-19 vaccination. The source of these receptors is a human donor who had a prior SARS-CoV-2 infection.

The J gene is TRBJ2-1, the V gene TRBV4-1; 10 bases align to TRBD1. CDR3 length equals 17 residues. The germline V gene has CDR1 MGHRA and CDR2 YSYEKL. V trimming: 1 base; J trimming: 7 bases; junction bases outside the gene matches: 10. The CDR3 loop is CASSQGNLADRGNEQFF. CDR3 nucleotide sequence: TGCGCCAGCAGCCAAGGTAATCTAGCGGACAGGGGGAATGAGCAGTTCTTC.

This clone was counted a few times. This chain links TRBV3-1 (or the pseudogene TRBV3-2) with TRBJ2-1, with D perhaps TRBD1 or TRBD2 (5 bases each). V shed 3 bases and J shed 8 bases, with 17 bases lying between them. Per germline, CDR1 LGHDT and CDR2 YNNKEL (reference sequence). The CDR3 length is 15 residues. The CDR3 DNA sequence: TGTGCCAGCAGCCAGGGGGTCGGCGGGTTTTATGAGCAGTTCTTC. Protein sequence: CASSQGVGGFYEQFF.

The chain has TRBV7-3 and TRBJ2-1, with D perhaps given as TRBD1 or TRBD2 (5 bases each). The CDR3 is 13 amino acids. The germline CDR1 and CDR2 sequences are SGHTA and FQGTGA. The V end lost 2 bases, the J end lost 9 bases, and 11 bases lay between the germline ends. Here the CDR3 reads CASSLRGASEQFF. In DNA form, the CDR3 reads TGTGCCAGCAGCTTACGGGGCGCTAGTGAGCAGTTCTTC.

CDR3 sequence reads: CASKRSGGSYEQYF. CDR3 DNA sequence: TGTGCCAGCAAGCGTAGCGGGGGTTCCTACGAGCAGTACTTC. This chain uses TRBV27 with TRBJ2-7; 9 nucleotides line up with TRBD2. V was pared by 7 bases and J by 1 base, with 5 bases of the junction left unmatched. The CDR3 extends over 14 amino acids. Germline lookup yields CDR1 MNHEY and CDR2 SMNVEV (reference sequence).

This clone was detected once. This chain links TRBV19 with TRBJ1-4; D ambiguous. Germline V gene sequence: CDR1 LNHDA, CDR2 SQIVND (reference sequence). This CDR3 is 17 amino acids long. V was clipped by 1 base and J by 0 bases, with 12 bases between them. The CDR3 is CASSIVYGSATNEKLFF. For the CDR3, the DNA is TGTGCCAGTAGTATAGTTTACGGGAGTGCAACTAATGAAAAACTGTTTTTT.

This chain uses TRBV3-1 (or the pseudogene TRBV3-2) with TRBJ1-1, with no clear D. The V gene lost 1 base and the J gene lost 4 bases, with 10 bases spanning the gap. CDR1 is LGHDT and CDR2 is YNNKEL in the germline V gene (reference sequence). The CDR3 length is 14 residues. In nucleotides, the CDR3 is TGTGCCAGCAGCCAAGTAGTCCGGGGCACTGAAGCTTTCTTT. It specifies CASSQVVRGTEAFF.

V and J are TRBV5-1 and TRBJ1-4; D is uncertain. V was trimmed by 2 bases and J by 4 bases, leaving 3 bases between them. From germline, CDR1 is SGHRS and CDR2 YFSETQ. The CDR3 is made up of 12 amino acids. The CDR3 region has the DNA TGCGCCAGCAGCTTCGGTAATGAAAAACTGTTTTTT. Its translation is CASSFGNEKLFF.

This clone was found a few times. V and J are TRBV7-9 and TRBJ2-2; the match to TRBD2 covers 7 bases. The CDR3 is 15 residues long. CDR1 is SEHNR and CDR2 is FQNEAQ in the germline V gene (reference sequence). The J segment lost 5 bases and the V segment lost 0 bases, leaving 3 bases of the junction unmatched. CDR3 region: CASSLARERTGELFF. The DNA of the CDR3 is TGTGCCAGCAGCTTAGCGCGGGAGCGGACCGGGGAGCTGTTTTTT. Based on the CDR3 plus reference TRBV7-9 and TRBJ2-2, the full variable domain is DTGVSQNPRHKITKRGQNVTFRCDPISEHNRLYWYRQTLGQGPEFLTYFQNEAQLEKSRLLSDRFSAERPKGSFSTLEIQRTEQGDSAMYLCASSLARERTGELFFGEGSRLTVL.

The V and J genes are TRBV6-2 or TRBV6-3 and TRBJ2-3; 7 nucleotides match TRBD2. The V segment lost 4 bases and the J segment 0 bases; nucleotides outside the gene matches: 7. This CDR3 is built from 16 residues. The germline V gene encodes CDR1 MNHEY and CDR2 SVGEGT. The DNA for the CDR3 is TGTGCCAGCAGTTTCACCCACGGGGGGAGCACAGATACGCAGTATTTT. It translates to CASSFTHGGSTDTQYF.

J is TRBJ2-1 and V is TRBV9, with D maybe TRBD2 (6 bases). CDR3 length equals 15 residues. V gave up 0 bases and J gave up 10 bases, with 17 bases separating them. Germline lookup yields CDR1 SGDLS and CDR2 YYNGEE. The CDR3 nucleotides read TGTGCCAGCAGCGTAGGGATTGAGGAGGGACGGGAGCAGTTCTTC. Protein product: CASSVGIEEGREQFF.

In DNA, the CDR3 is TGTGCCAGCATGTCGGGGGGCTGGGACACTGAAGCTTTCTTT. This translates into CASMSGGWDTEAFF. This chain connects TRBV5-4 to TRBJ1-1; D is possibly TRBD1 (6 bases). CDR1 SGHNT and CDR2 YYREEE come from the germline V gene (reference sequence). The CDR3 has 14 amino acids. V was shortened by 6 bases and J by 3 bases, with 15 bases between the two germline ends.

The CDR3 sequence is CAWSRQGDSPLHF. The CDR3 nucleotides are TGTGCCTGGAGTAGACAGGGAGATTCACCCCTCCACTTT. The chain joins TRBV30 to TRBJ1-6; 7 bases are shared with TRBD1. CDR1 is GTSNPN and CDR2 is SVGIG in the germline V gene (reference sequence). The CDR3 sequence is 13 residues long. The J segment lost 8 bases and the V segment lost 2 bases, leaving 3 bases of the junction unmatched. The full variable domain, completed using reference TRBV30 and TRBJ1-6, is SQTIHQWPATLVQPVGSPLSLECTVEGTSNPNLYWYRQAAGRGLQLLFYSVGIGQISSEVPQNLSASRPQDRQFILSSKKLLLSDSGFYLCAWSRQGDSPLHFGNGTRLTVT.

The chain couples TRBV7-9 to TRBJ1-1, with 7 bases identical to TRBD1. Germline V gene sequence: CDR1 SEHNR, CDR2 FQNEAQ (reference sequence). V gave up 1 base and J gave up 7 bases; unmatched junction bases: 6. The CDR3 covers 14 residues. In DNA, the CDR3 is TGTGCCAGCAGCTTAGGACAGGGCTCTAGTGAAGCTTTCTTT. This translates into CASSLGQGSSEAFF.

This sequence joins TRBV7-2 and TRBJ2-3; D gene unclear. V gave up 2 bases and J gave up 5 bases, with 11 bases separating them. The CDR3 loop spans 14 amino acids. CDR1 SGHTA and CDR2 FQGNSA come from the germline V gene. CDR3 protein: CASSLMGWRDTQYF. In DNA, the CDR3 is TGTGCCAGCAGCTTAATGGGTTGGCGAGATACGCAGTATTTT.

This clone was seen a few times. CDR3 nucleotide sequence: TGTGCCTTACGGGAGAATAATGAAAAACTGTTTTTT. It specifies CALRENNEKLFF. The V and J genes are TRBV30 and TRBJ1-4; no clear D. V dropped 7 bases and J dropped 4 bases, with 10 bases sitting between them. CDR1 and CDR2 from the germline V gene are GTSNPN and SVGIG (reference sequence). CDR3 length equals 12 residues.

V and J are TRBV5-5 and TRBJ2-1; TRBD1 or TRBD2 may be the D gene (5 bases each). V lost 4 bases, J lost 3 bases, and 14 bases lay in between. The CDR3 loop spans 15 amino acids. CDR1 and CDR2 from the germline V gene are SGHKS and YYEKEE (reference sequence). The chain's CDR3 is CASSRDETVYNEQFF. The CDR3 DNA reads TGTGCCAGCAGCCGGGACGAAACAGTCTACAATGAGCAGTTCTTC.

This chain connects TRBV5-1 to TRBJ2-5, with 9 bases identical to TRBD1. Per germline, CDR1 SGHRS and CDR2 YFSETQ. With V trimmed by 4 bases and J by 1 base, 5 bases remained unmatched. The length of the CDR3 is 15 residues. The CDR3 DNA sequence: TGCGCCAGCAGCGGCGGACAGGGGATCCAAGAGACCCAGTACTTC. It codes for CASSGGQGIQETQYF.

The rearrangement joins TRBV5-5 to TRBJ2-7; 8 nucleotides align to TRBD1. J gave up 3 bases and V 1 base, and 12 bases lay outside the gene matches. Germline V gene lookup returns CDR1 SGHKS and CDR2 YYEKEE (reference sequence). The CDR3 contains 17 residues. The CDR3 DNA reads as TGTGCCAGCAGCTTGTCGCTCCCCGACAGGGGCTACTACGAGCAGTACTTC. Translated, it gives CASSLSLPDRGYYEQYF.

This clone appeared a single time. This chain uses TRBV7-3 with TRBJ2-3; tentatively, D is TRBD1 or TRBD2 (5 bases each). Trimming removed 6 bases from V and 10 bases from J, with 17 bases in between. This CDR3 is built from 13 residues. Germline CDR1 is SGHTA and CDR2 is FQGTGA. The DNA for the CDR3 is TGTGCCAGCAGTTCTGAGGGGAGACGAGCGCAGTATTTT. Protein product: CASSSEGRRAQYF.

The V and J genes are TRBV11-2 and TRBJ2-2, with D uncertain. Germline V gene lookup returns CDR1 SGHAT and CDR2 FQNNGV. Trimming cost V 1 base and J 2 bases, with 5 bases left between them. CDR3 length: 14 residues. The CDR3 DNA reads TGTGCCAGCAGCTTAGTGTTAAACACCGGGGAGCTGTTTTTT. It translates to CASSLVLNTGELFF. The entire variable domain, with the rest obtained from reference TRBV11-2 and TRBJ2-2, is as follows: EAGVAQSPRYKIIEKRQSVAFWCNPISGHATLYWYQQILGQGPKLLIQFQNNGVVDDSQLPKDRFSAERLKGVDSTLKIQPAKLEDSAVYLCASSLVLNTGELFFGEGSRLTVL.

The chain uses TRBV3-1 (or the pseudogene TRBV3-2) and TRBJ2-1, with a tentative D call TRBD1 (6 bases). The CDR3 is made up of 13 amino acids. Trimming pared 8 bases from V and 7 bases from J, leaving 15 bases between. The germline V gene has CDR1 LGHDT and CDR2 YNNKEL (reference sequence). CDR3 DNA: TGTGCCAGCGCCCGCAGGGGTGATAATGAGCAGTTCTTC. Translating it yields CASARRGDNEQFF.

The V gene is TRBV2, the J gene TRBJ2-1, with 9 bases fitting TRBD1. J lost 0 bases, V lost 2 bases, and 2 bases had no gene match. The CDR3 contains 16 residues. In germline, CDR1 is SNHLY, CDR2 FYNNEI. This CDR3 is CASSERGQGSYNEQFF. Here the CDR3 DNA reads TGTGCCAGCAGTGAACGGGGACAGGGCTCCTACAATGAGCAGTTCTTC.

V gene TRBV5-1 combines with J gene TRBJ1-1; 8 bases match TRBD1. The germline CDR1 and CDR2 sequences are SGHRS and YFSETQ. V shed 7 bases and J 3 bases; nucleotides not matched to a gene: 8. The CDR3 extends over 14 amino acids. The chain's CDR3 is CASRSQGGDTEAFF. The CDR3 region has the DNA TGCGCCAGCCGATCACAGGGGGGGGACACTGAAGCTTTCTTT.

The chain carries TRBV19 and TRBJ1-1, with 8 bases that match TRBD1. J gave up 0 bases and V 6 bases, and 12 bases lay outside the gene matches. The CDR3 length is 17 residues. The germline CDR1 and CDR2 sequences are LNHDA and SQIVND (reference sequence). The CDR3 sequence is CASSLGQGGFMNTEAFF. The CDR3 nucleotides are TGTGCCAGTAGCCTTGGACAGGGAGGGTTCATGAACACTGAAGCTTTCTTT.